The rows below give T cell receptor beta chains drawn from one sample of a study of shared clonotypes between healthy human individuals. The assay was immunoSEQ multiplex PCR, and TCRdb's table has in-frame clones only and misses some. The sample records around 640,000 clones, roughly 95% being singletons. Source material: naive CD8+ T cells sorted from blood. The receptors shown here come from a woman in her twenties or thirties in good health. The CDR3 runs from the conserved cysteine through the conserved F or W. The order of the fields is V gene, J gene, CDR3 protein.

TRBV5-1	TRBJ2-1	CATSPAGGNEQFF
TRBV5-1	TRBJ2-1	CASTPSGLSYNEQFF
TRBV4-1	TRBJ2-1	CASSQDWPPYNEQFF
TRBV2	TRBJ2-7	CASRTGFSYEQYF
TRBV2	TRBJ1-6	CASSESENQGRSYNSPLHF
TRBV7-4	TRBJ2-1	CASSLVLLEQFF
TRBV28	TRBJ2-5	CASSTQETQYF
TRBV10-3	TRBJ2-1	CAISEPPRAGGKNEQFF
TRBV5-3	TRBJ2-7	CASSSDLAYEQYF
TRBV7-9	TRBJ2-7	CASSLGQDLGEQYF
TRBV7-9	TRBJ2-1	CASRPSQLAGDLYNEQFF
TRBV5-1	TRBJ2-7	CASSLAGQYEQYF
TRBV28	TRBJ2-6	CASSHLVTGEIFSGANVLTF
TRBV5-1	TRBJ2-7	CASSPGGPGSYEQYF